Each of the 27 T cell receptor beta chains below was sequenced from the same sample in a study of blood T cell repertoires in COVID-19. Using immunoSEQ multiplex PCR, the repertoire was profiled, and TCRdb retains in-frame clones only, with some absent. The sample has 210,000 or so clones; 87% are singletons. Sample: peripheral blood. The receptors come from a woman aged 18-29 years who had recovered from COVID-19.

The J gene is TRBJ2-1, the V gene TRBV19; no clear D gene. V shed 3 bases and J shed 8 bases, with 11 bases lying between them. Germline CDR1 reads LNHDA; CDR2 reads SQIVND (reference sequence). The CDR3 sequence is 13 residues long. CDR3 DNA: TGTGCCAGTAGTATGTTGGAGTCGGATGAGCAGTTCTTC. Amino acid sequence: CASSMLESDEQFF.

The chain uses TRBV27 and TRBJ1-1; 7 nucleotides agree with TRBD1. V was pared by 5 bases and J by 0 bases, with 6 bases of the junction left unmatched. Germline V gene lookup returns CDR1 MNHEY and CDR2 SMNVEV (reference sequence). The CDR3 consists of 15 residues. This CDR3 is CASSLSRGLNTEAFF. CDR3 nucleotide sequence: TGTGCCAGCAGTCTCAGCAGGGGGTTGAACACTGAAGCTTTCTTT.

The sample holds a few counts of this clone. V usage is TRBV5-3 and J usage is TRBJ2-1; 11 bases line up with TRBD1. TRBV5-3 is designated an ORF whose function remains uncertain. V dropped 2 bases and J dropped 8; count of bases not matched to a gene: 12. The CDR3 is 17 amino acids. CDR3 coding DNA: TGTGCCAGAAGCTTCAACCGGCGGGACAGGGGGTACGATGAGCAGTTCTTC. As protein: CARSFNRRDRGYDEQFF.

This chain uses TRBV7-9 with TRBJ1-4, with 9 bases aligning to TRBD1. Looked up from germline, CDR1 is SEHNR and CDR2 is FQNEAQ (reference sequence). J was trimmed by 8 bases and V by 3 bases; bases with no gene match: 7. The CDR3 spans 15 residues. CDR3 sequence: CASSFARDRAEKLFF. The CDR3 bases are TGTGCCAGCAGCTTTGCTCGGGACAGGGCCGAAAAACTGTTTTTT.

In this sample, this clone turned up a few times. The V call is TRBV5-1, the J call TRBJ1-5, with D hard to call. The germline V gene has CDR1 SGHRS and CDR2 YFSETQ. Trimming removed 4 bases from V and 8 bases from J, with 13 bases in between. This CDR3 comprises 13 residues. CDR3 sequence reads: CASSLRPLEPQHF. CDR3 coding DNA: TGCGCCAGCAGCCTCAGGCCGTTGGAGCCCCAGCATTTT. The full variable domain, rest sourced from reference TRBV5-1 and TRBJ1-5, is KAGVTQTPRYLIKTRGQQVTLSCSPISGHRSVSWYQQTPGQGLQFLFEYFSETQRNKGNFPGRFSGRQFSNSRSEMNVSTLELGDSALYLCASSLRPLEPQHFGDGTRLSIL.

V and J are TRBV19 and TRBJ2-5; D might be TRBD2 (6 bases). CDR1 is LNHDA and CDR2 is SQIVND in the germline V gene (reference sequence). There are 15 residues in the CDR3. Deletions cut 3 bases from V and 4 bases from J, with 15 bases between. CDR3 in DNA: TGTGCCAGTAGTATTTGGGGGGAAGGAGGAGAGACCCAGTACTTC. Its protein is CASSIWGEGGETQYF.

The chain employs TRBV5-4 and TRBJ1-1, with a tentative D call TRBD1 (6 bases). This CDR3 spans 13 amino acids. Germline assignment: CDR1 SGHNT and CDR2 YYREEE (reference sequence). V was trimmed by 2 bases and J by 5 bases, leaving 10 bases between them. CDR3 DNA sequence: TGTGCCAGCAGCTTTCCAGGGGTGACTGAAGCTTTCTTT. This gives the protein CASSFPGVTEAFF.

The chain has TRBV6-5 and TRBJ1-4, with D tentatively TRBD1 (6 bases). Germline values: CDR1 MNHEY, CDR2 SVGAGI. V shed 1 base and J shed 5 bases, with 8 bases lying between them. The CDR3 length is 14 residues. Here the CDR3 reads CASSYLDRNEKLFF. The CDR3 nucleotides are TGTGCCAGCAGTTACTTGGACAGAAATGAAAAACTGTTTTTT.

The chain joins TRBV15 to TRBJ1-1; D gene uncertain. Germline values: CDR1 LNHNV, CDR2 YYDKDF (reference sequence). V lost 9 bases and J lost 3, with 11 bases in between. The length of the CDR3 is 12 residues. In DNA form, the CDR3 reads TGTGCCACTGGGCGGGATCACACTGAAGCTTTCTTT. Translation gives CATGRDHTEAFF.

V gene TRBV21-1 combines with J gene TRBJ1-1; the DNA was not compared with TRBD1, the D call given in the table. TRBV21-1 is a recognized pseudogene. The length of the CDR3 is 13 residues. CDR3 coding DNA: TGTGCCAGCAGCACTTGCAGGTACACTGAAGCTTTCTTT. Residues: CASSTCRYTEAFF.

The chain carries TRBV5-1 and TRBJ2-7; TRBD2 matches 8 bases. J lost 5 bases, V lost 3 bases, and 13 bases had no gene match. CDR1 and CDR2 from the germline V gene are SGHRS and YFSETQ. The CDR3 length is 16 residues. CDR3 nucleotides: TGCGCCAGCAGCTCAAACCCGGGACTAGGGGCCAACGAGCAGTACTTC. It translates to CASSSNPGLGANEQYF.

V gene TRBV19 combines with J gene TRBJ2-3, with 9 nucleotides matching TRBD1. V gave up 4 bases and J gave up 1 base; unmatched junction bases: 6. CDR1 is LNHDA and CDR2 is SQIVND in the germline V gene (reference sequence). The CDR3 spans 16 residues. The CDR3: CASSTTGGSGTDTQYF. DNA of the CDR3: TGTGCCAGTAGTACTACAGGGGGCTCTGGCACAGATACGCAGTATTTT.

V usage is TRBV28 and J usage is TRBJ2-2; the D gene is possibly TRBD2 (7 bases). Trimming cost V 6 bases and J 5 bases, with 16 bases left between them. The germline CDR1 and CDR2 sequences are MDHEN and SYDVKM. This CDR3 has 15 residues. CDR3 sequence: CASRDRGAGTGELFF. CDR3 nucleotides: TGTGCCAGCAGAGACCGGGGGGCGGGGACCGGGGAGCTGTTTTTT.

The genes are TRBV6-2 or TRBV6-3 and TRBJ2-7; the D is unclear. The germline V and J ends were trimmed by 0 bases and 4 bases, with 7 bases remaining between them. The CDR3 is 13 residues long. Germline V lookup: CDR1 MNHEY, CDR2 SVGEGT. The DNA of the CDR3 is TGTGCCAGCAGTTACTCGAAGACTTACGAGCAGTACTTC. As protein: CASSYSKTYEQYF.

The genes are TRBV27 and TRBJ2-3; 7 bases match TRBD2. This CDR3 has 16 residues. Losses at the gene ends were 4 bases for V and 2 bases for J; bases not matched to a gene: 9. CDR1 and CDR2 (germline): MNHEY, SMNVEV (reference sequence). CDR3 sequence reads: CASSSNPGLNTDTQYF. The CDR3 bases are TGTGCCAGCAGTTCCAATCCGGGACTAAACACAGATACGCAGTATTTT.

The DNA for the CDR3 is TGTGCCATCGGAAACAGCCCTGGAAACACCATATATTTT. It translates to CAIGNSPGNTIYF. This chain joins TRBV10-3 and TRBJ1-3; D remains ambiguous. The CDR3 runs 13 residues. V was cut by 8 bases and J by 2 bases, with 10 bases left in between. Germline V gene data show CDR1 as ENHRY and CDR2 as SYGVKD.

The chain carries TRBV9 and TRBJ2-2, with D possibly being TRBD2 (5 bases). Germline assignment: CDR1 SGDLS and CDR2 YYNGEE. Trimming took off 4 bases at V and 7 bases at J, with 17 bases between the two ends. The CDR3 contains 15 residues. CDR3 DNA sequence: TGTGCCAGCAGCCCATTCGCGGGCTTTCACGGGGAGCTGTTTTTT. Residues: CASSPFAGFHGELFF.

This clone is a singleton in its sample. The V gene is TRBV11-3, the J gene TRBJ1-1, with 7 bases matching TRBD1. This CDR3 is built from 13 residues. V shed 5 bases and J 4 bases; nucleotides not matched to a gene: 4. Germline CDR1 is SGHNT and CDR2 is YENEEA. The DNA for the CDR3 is TGTGCCAGCAGCCTACAGGGGCGCACTGAAGCTTTCTTT. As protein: CASSLQGRTEAFF.

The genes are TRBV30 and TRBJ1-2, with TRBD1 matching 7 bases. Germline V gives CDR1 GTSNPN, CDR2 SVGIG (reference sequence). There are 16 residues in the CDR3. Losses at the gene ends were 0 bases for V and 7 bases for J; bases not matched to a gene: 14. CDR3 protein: CAWSVPIAPTGSGYTF. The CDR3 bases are TGTGCCTGGAGTGTTCCAATTGCCCCGACAGGGAGTGGCTACACCTTC.

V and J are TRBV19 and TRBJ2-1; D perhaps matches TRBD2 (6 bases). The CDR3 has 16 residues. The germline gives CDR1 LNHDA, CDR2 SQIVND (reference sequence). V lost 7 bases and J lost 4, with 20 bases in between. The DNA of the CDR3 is TGTGCCAGTAAGCTTACCGGGAGAAATACATACAATGAGCAGTTCTTC. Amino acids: CASKLTGRNTYNEQFF.

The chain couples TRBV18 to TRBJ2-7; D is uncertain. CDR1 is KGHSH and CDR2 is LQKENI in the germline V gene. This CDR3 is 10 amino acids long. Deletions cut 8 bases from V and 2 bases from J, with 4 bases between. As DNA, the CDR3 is TGTGCCAGCCCCGCCTACGAGCAGTACTTC. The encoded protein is CASPAYEQYF.

The CDR3 coding sequence is TGTGCCAGCAGTTTCAGAGGGGGCAATGAGCAGTTCTTC. Amino acid sequence: CASSFRGGNEQFF. This chain connects TRBV27 to TRBJ2-1; maybe TRBD1 (6 bases). The CDR3 totals 13 residues. CDR1 is MNHEY, CDR2 SMNVEV, per germline (reference sequence). The V end was cut by 3 bases, the J end by 6 bases, with 9 bases between.

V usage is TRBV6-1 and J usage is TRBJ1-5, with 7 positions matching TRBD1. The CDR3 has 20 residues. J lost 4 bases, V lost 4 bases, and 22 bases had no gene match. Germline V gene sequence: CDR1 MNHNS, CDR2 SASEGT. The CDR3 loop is CASSVVGWNTGAPENQPQHF. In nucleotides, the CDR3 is TGTGCCAGCAGTGTTGTTGGCTGGAACACAGGGGCGCCGGAAAATCAGCCCCAGCATTTT.

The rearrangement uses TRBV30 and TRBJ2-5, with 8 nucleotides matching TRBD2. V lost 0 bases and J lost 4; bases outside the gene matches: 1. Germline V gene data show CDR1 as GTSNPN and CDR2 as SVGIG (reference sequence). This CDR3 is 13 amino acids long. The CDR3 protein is CAWSVRGGETQYF. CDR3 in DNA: TGTGCCTGGAGTGTACGGGGGGGAGAGACCCAGTACTTC.

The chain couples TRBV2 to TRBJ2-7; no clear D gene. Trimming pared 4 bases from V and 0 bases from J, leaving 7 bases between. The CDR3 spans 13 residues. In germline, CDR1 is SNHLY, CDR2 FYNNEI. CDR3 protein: CASSVRYSYEQYF. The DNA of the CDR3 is TGTGCCAGCAGTGTTCGGTACTCCTACGAGCAGTACTTC. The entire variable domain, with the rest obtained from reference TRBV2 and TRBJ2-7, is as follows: EPEVTQTPSHQVTQMGQEVILRCVPISNHLYFYWYRQILGQKVEFLVSFYNNEISEKSEIFDDQFSVERPDGSNFTLKIRSTKLEDSAMYFCASSVRYSYEQYFGPGTRLTVT.

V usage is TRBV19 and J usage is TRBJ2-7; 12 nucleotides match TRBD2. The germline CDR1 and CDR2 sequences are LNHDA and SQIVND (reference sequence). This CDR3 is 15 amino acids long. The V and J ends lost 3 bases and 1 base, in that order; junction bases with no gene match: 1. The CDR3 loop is CASSILAGGSYEQYF. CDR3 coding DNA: TGTGCCAGTAGTATTCTAGCGGGAGGGTCCTACGAGCAGTACTTC.

CDR3 loop: CASSIAWQGNSPLHF. CDR3 in DNA: TGTGCCAGTAGTATTGCTTGGCAGGGCAATTCACCCCTCCACTTT. The chain carries TRBV19 and TRBJ1-6; D might be TRBD1 (5 bases). The ends were cut back, 3 bases at V and 7 bases at J, with 13 bases in the middle. The CDR3 spans 15 residues. CDR1 LNHDA and CDR2 SQIVND come from the germline V gene (reference sequence). The full variable domain, with the rest looked up from reference TRBV19 and TRBJ1-6, is DGGITQSPKYLFRKEGQNVTLSCEQNLNHDAMYWYRQDPGQGLRLIYYSQIVNDFQKGDIAEGYSVSREKKESFPLTVTSAQKNPTAFYLCASSIAWQGNSPLHFGNGTRLTVT.